Included here is one T cell receptor beta chain sequence, with context. Its cognate antigen is unknown. The record originates from a study of PD-1 blockade in mismatch repair-deficient tumors. Documented time point: roughly 10-day in vitro stimulation with candidate neoantigen peptide 2. Each of seven ELISpot-reactive candidate peptides was used for roughly 11-day stimulation. Repertoires were generated with immunoSEQ multiplex PCR, while TCRdb's copy carries only in-frame clones and drops some. Of approximately 9,800 clones listed, around 86% were seen once; the top ten hold 22%. The germline V gene has CDR1 MNHEY and CDR2 SMNVEV (reference sequence). The CDR3 extends over 12 amino acids. Trimming cost V 4 bases and J 2 bases, with 4 bases left between them.

Sequenced material: cells cultured in vitro, taken from a patient treated with pembrolizumab. The clonotype was recovered from an adult with mismatch repair-deficient cancer. The rearrangement links TRBV27 to TRBJ2-3; D is unclear. The CDR3 sequence: CASSSHTDTQYF. DNA of the CDR3: TGTGCCAGCAGTTCACACACAGATACGCAGTATTTT.